Shown below are 4 T cell receptor beta chains from a single sample sequenced in a study of blood T cell repertoires in COVID-19. Repertoires were generated with immunoSEQ multiplex PCR, while TCRdb's copy carries only in-frame clones and drops some. The sample has 120,000 to 150,000 clones; 75% to 85% are singletons. Sample: peripheral blood. The receptors originated from a human donor with acute or convalescent COVID-19. The donor label of this sample is uncertain.

This chain connects TRBV5-4 to TRBJ1-2, with unresolved D. The CDR3 has 14 residues. Germline CDR1 is SGHNT and CDR2 is YYREEE (reference sequence). The germline V and J ends were trimmed by 4 bases and 3 bases, with 13 bases remaining between them. Here the CDR3 DNA reads TGTGCCAGCAGCCCCCCGAGGGAAGACTATGGCTACACCTTC. Translated, it gives CASSPPREDYGYTF.

V and J are TRBV25-1 and TRBJ2-2; D remains ambiguous. Germline V CDR1 and CDR2: MGHDK, SYGVNS. The CDR3 contains 14 residues. Trimming left V 3 bases short and J 8 bases short, with 13 bases between. This chain's CDR3 is CASSDLRFEGELFF. DNA for the CDR3: TGTGCCAGCAGTGACCTGAGGTTCGAAGGGGAGCTGTTTTTT.

The V gene is TRBV7-6, the J gene TRBJ2-2, with D maybe TRBD1 (7 bases). CDR1 and CDR2 (germline): SGHVS, FNYEAQ. The CDR3 extends over 17 amino acids. V lost 4 bases and J 5 bases, leaving 20 bases between the germline ends. The CDR3: CASSYQPLTGRTGELFF. The DNA for the CDR3 is TGTGCCAGCAGCTATCAACCTCTGACAGGGAGGACCGGGGAGCTGTTTTTT.

The J gene is TRBJ1-4, the V gene TRBV5-1, with 8 bases that match TRBD1. The CDR3 length is 16 residues. The germline CDR1 and CDR2 sequences are SGHRS and YFSETQ. The ends lost 4 bases at V and 10 bases at J; junction bases unmatched: 15. The CDR3 DNA reads as TGCGCCAGCAGCCCCCTACCGGACAGGGTCGGAGGAAAACTGTTTTTT. This sequence encodes CASSPLPDRVGGKLFF.